This T cell receptor beta chain derives from a study of HIV-infected patients and healthy controls. TCRdb re-derived calls from the 5' RACE reads in MiXCR, one entry per CDR3 protein. Here the sample spans tens of thousands of distinct CDR3 sequences, under 25% being singletons. The V end was cut by 7 bases, the J end by 0 bases, with 18 bases between. Germline-derived CDR1 and CDR2 are DFQATT and SNEGSKA (reference sequence). The CDR3 consists of 15 residues. This receptor was obtained from a human donor in good health. Material for sequencing was CD4+ T cells from blood. This sequence joins TRBV20-1 and TRBJ2-5, with D perhaps matching TRBD1 (6 bases). CDR3 bases: TGCAGTGGAAACGACTTGACAGGAAACCAAGAGACCCAGTACTTC. It encodes CSGNDLTGNQETQYF.